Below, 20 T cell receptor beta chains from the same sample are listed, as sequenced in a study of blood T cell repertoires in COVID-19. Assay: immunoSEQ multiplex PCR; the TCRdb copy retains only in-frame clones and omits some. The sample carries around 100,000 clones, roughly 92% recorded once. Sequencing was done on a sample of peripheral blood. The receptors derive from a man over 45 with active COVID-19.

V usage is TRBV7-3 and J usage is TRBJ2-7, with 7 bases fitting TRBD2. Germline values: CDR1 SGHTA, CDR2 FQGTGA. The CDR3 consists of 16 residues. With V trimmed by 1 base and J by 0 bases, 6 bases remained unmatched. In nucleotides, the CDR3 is TGTGCCAGCAGCTTAAAAAGCGAGCGGGACTCCTACGAGCAGTACTTC. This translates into CASSLKSERDSYEQYF.

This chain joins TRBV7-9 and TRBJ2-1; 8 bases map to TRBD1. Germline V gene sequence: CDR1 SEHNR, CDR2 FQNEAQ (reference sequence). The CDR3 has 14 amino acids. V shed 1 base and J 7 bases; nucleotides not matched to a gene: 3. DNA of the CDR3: TGTGCCAGCAGCTTAGAAGGACAGGGAAATGAGCAGTTCTTC. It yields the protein CASSLEGQGNEQFF.

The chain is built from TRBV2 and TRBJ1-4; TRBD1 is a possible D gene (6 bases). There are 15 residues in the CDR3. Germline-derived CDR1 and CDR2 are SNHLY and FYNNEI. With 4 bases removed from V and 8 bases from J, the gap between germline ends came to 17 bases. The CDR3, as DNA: TGTGCCAGCAGTGGTGACAGGCAGTCGGAAGAAAAACTGTTTTTT. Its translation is CASSGDRQSEEKLFF.

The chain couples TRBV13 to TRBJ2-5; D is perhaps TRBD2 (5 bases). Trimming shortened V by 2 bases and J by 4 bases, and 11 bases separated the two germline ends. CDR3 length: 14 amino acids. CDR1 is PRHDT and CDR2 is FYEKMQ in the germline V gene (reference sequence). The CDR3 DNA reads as TGTGCCAGCAGCTTATTCGGCAGCGGAGAGACCCAGTACTTC. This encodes CASSLFGSGETQYF.

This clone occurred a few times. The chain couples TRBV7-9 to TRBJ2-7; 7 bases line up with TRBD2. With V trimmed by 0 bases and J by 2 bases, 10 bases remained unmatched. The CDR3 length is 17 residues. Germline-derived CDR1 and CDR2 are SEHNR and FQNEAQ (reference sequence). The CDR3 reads CASSLARSGREAYEQYF. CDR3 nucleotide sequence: TGTGCCAGCAGCTTAGCGCGGTCGGGTCGGGAGGCCTACGAGCAGTACTTC.

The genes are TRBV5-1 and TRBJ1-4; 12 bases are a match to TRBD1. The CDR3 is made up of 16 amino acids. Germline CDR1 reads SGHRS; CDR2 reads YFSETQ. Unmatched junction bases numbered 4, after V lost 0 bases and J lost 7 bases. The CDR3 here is CASSLVGTGGAEKLFF. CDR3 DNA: TGCGCCAGCAGCTTGGTCGGGACAGGGGGCGCTGAAAAACTGTTTTTT.

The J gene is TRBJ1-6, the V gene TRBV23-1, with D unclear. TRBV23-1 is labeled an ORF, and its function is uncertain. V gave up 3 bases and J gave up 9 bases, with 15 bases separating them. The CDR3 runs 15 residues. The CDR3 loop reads CASSQSHSPFSPLHF. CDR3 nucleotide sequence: TGCGCCAGCAGTCAGTCTCACAGTCCCTTTTCACCCCTCCACTTT.

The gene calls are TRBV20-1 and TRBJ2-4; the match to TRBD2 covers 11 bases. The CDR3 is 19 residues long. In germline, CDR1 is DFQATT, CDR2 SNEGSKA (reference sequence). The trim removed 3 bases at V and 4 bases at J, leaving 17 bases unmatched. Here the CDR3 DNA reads TGCAGTGCTAGTGATCTGGGTCTAGCGGGAGGACTTAAGAAAAACATTCAGTACTTC. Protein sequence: CSASDLGLAGGLKKNIQYF.

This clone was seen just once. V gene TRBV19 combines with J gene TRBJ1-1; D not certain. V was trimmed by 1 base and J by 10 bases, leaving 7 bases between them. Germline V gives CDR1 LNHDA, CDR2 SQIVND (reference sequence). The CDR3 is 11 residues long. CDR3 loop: CASSIGLSAFF. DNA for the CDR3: TGTGCCAGTAGTATAGGTCTGTCAGCTTTCTTT.

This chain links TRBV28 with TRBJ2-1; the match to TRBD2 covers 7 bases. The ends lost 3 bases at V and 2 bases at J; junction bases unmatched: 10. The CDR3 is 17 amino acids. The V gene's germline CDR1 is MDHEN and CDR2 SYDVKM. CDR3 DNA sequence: TGTGCCAGCAGTTTTTGGTCCGGCGGGAGCCCCTACAATGAGCAGTTCTTC. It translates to CASSFWSGGSPYNEQFF.

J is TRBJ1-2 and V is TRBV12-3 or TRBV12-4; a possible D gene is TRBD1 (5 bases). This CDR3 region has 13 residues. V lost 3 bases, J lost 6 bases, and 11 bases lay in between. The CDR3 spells CASSFGGRNGYTF. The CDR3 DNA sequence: TGTGCCAGCAGTTTCGGGGGAAGGAATGGCTACACCTTC.

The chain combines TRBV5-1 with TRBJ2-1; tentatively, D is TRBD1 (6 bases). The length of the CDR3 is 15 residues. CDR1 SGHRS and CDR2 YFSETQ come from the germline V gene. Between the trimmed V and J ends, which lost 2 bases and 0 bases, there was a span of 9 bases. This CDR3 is CASSFGGSSYNEQFF. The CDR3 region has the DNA TGCGCCAGCAGCTTTGGGGGCAGCTCCTACAATGAGCAGTTCTTC.

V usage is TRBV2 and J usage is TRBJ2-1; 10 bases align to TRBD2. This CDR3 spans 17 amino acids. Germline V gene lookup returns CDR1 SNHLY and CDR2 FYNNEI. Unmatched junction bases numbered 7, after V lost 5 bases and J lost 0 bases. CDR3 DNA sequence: TGTGCCAGCAGTCGGACTAGCGGAGGGAGCTCCTACAATGAGCAGTTCTTC. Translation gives CASSRTSGGSSYNEQFF.

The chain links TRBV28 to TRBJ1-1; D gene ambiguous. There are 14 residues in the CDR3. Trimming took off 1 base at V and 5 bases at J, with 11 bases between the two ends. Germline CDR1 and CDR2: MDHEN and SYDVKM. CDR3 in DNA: TGTGCCAGCAGTTTATCCCGGAGAGGGACTGAAGCTTTCTTT. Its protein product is CASSLSRRGTEAFF.

DNA for the CDR3: TGTGCCAGCACCTTAGCGGGAGAGGTGGAGCAGTACTTC. This codes for CASTLAGEVEQYF. The chain has TRBV5-6 and TRBJ2-7; 9 bases line up with TRBD2. The CDR3 extends over 13 amino acids. The germline V gene encodes CDR1 SGHDT and CDR2 YYEEEE. Germline trimming cut 6 bases from V and 7 bases from J; bases unmatched to any gene: 8. The full variable domain, rest sourced from reference TRBV5-6 and TRBJ2-7, is DAGVTQSPTHLIKTRGQQVTLRCSPKSGHDTVSWYQQALGQGPQFIFQYYEEEERQRGNFPDRFSGHQFPNYSSELNVNALLLGDSALYLCASTLAGEVEQYFGPGTRLTVT.

In DNA form, the CDR3 reads TGCGCCAGCAGCTCGGGACAGCCTTCCTACAATGAGCAGTTCTTC. Amino acid sequence: CASSSGQPSYNEQFF. V and J are TRBV5-1 and TRBJ2-1; 7 bases map to TRBD1. The CDR3 consists of 15 residues. Germline loops: CDR1 SGHRS, CDR2 YFSETQ. J lost 1 base, V lost 3 bases, and 4 bases had no gene match.

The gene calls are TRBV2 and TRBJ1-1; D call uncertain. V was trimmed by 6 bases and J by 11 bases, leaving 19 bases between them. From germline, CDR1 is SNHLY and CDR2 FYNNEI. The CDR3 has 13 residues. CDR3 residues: CASSAGLSLVAFF. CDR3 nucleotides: TGTGCCAGCAGCGCCGGTCTTTCCCTGGTGGCTTTCTTT.

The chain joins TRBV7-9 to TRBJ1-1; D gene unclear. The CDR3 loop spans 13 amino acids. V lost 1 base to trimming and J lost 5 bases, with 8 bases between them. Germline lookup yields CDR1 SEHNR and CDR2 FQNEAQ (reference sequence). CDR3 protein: CASSLESGTEAFF. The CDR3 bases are TGTGCCAGCAGCTTAGAGTCCGGGACTGAAGCTTTCTTT. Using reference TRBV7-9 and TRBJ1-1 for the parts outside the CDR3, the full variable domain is DTGVSQNPRHKITKRGQNVTFRCDPISEHNRLYWYRQTLGQGPEFLTYFQNEAQLEKSRLLSDRFSAERPKGSFSTLEIQRTEQGDSAMYLCASSLESGTEAFFGQGTRLTVV.

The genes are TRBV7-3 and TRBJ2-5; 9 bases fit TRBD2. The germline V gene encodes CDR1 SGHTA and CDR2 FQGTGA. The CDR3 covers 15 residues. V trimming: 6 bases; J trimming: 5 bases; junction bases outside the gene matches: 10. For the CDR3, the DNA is TGTGCCAGCAGTTATAGCGGGAGCTCCAGGGAGACCCAGTACTTC. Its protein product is CASSYSGSSRETQYF.

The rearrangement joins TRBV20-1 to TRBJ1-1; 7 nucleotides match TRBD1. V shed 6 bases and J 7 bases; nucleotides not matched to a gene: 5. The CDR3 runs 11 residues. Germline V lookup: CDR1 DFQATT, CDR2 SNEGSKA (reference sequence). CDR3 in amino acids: CSAVHRGEAFF. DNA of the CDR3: TGCAGTGCGGTGCACAGGGGTGAAGCTTTCTTT.